These 24 T cell receptor beta chains share one sample of origin, sequenced in a study of naive CD8 T cells in extremely preterm neonates. Some clones are missing from TCRdb's copy, which holds only in-frame ones; the method was immunoSEQ multiplex PCR. The sample lists 3,500 to 4,500 clones, approximately 98% seen once, with roughly 0.75% in the top ten. The sequenced material came from naive CD8+ T cells from blood. The source is a human donor in good health.

The V call is TRBV5-1, the J call TRBJ1-2; D unclear. Germline V gene sequence: CDR1 SGHRS, CDR2 YFSETQ. The ends were cut back, 4 bases at V and 6 bases at J, with 19 bases in the middle. The CDR3 has 15 amino acids. The CDR3 DNA is TGCGCCAGCAGCCCCAGACCGGGTCCCGGGGATGGCTACACCTTC. Amino acid sequence: CASSPRPGPGDGYTF. Filled out from reference TRBV5-1 and TRBJ1-2, the complete variable domain reads KAGVTQTPRYLIKTRGQQVTLSCSPISGHRSVSWYQQTPGQGLQFLFEYFSETQRNKGNFPGRFSGRQFSNSRSEMNVSTLELGDSALYLCASSPRPGPGDGYTFGSGTRLTVV.

The chain couples TRBV15 to TRBJ1-1, with 8 bases that match TRBD1. The CDR3 totals 18 residues. CDR1 is LNHNV, CDR2 YYDKDF, per germline (reference sequence). V lost 3 bases, J lost 3 bases, and 15 bases stayed unmatched. DNA for the CDR3: TGTGCCACCAGCAGTCTACCGACAGGGGCCGCGGGGGACACTGAAGCTTTCTTT. Translation: CATSSLPTGAAGDTEAFF. The entire variable domain, with the rest obtained from reference TRBV15 and TRBJ1-1, is as follows: DAMVIQNPRYQVTQFGKPVTLSCSQTLNHNVMYWYQQKSSQAPKLLFHYYDKDFNNEADTPDNFQSRRPNTSFCFLDIRSPGLGDTAMYLCATSSLPTGAAGDTEAFFGQGTRLTVV.

The gene calls are TRBV7-6 and TRBJ1-3, with D maybe TRBD1 (5 bases). Germline CDR1 and CDR2: SGHVS and FNYEAQ. The germline V and J ends were trimmed by 1 base and 0 bases, with 7 bases remaining between them. This CDR3 is built from 15 residues. The CDR3 DNA is TGTGCCAGCAGCTTAGGGGGGGGCTCTGGAAACACCATATATTTT. Residues: CASSLGGGSGNTIYF.

The V and J genes are TRBV19 and TRBJ1-1; perhaps TRBD1 as D (5 bases). The germline gives CDR1 LNHDA, CDR2 SQIVND (reference sequence). This CDR3 contains 16 residues. The V end was cut by 1 base, the J end by 2 bases, with 14 bases between. The DNA of the CDR3 is TGTGCCAGTAGTATAGCACCCCGGGGGTCCAACACTGAAGCTTTCTTT. It specifies CASSIAPRGSNTEAFF.

The chain recombines TRBV5-5 with TRBJ1-1; perhaps TRBD1 as D (5 bases). V gave up 3 bases and J gave up 1 base, with 7 bases separating them. The CDR3 is 13 amino acids. Germline V gene lookup returns CDR1 SGHKS and CDR2 YYEKEE (reference sequence). The CDR3 bases are TGTGCCAGCAGCTCGACAGAGAACACTGAAGCTTTCTTT. It translates to CASSSTENTEAFF.

The gene calls are TRBV5-5 and TRBJ2-7; D perhaps matches TRBD1 (6 bases). The ends were cut back, 4 bases at V and 0 bases at J, with 11 bases in the middle. CDR1 and CDR2 from the germline V gene are SGHKS and YYEKEE (reference sequence). The CDR3 covers 14 residues. This CDR3 is CASSPARGSYEQYV. Written as DNA, the CDR3 is TGTGCCAGCAGCCCCGCCAGGGGCTCCTACGAGCAGTACGTC.

The V gene is TRBV19, the J gene TRBJ1-5; TRBD1 is a possible D gene (6 bases). The CDR3 extends over 16 amino acids. The germline V and J ends were trimmed by 6 bases and 2 bases, with 17 bases remaining between them. Per germline, CDR1 LNHDA and CDR2 SQIVND (reference sequence). In nucleotides, the CDR3 is TGTGCCAGTAGCCCTGGGGGGGCGGGGGGCAATCAGCCCCAGCATTTT. Translation: CASSPGGAGGNQPQHF. The full variable domain, with the rest looked up from reference TRBV19 and TRBJ1-5, is DGGITQSPKYLFRKEGQNVTLSCEQNLNHDAMYWYRQDPGQGLRLIYYSQIVNDFQKGDIAEGYSVSREKKESFPLTVTSAQKNPTAFYLCASSPGGAGGNQPQHFGDGTRLSIL.

The chain uses TRBV5-4 and TRBJ2-3, with 12 bases aligning to TRBD2. The trim removed 1 base at V and 5 bases at J, leaving 8 bases unmatched. Germline lookup yields CDR1 SGHNT and CDR2 YYREEE (reference sequence). The CDR3 totals 17 residues. The CDR3 is CASSLSSSGGALDTQYF. CDR3 sequence (DNA): TGTGCCAGCAGCTTGTCTTCTAGCGGGGGGGCGTTAGATACGCAGTATTTT.

The chain recombines TRBV2 with TRBJ1-1; a possible D gene is TRBD1 (5 bases). V dropped 4 bases and J dropped 8 bases, with 11 bases sitting between them. This CDR3 spans 12 amino acids. Germline CDR1 and CDR2: SNHLY and FYNNEI. In DNA, the CDR3 is TGTGCCAGCAGTGGCAGGGATTCCGAAGCTTTCTTT. This codes for CASSGRDSEAFF.

The chain couples TRBV18 to TRBJ2-5; 8 bases line up with TRBD1. Losses at the gene ends were 2 bases for V and 5 bases for J; bases not matched to a gene: 7. CDR3 size: 15 residues. CDR1 is KGHSH and CDR2 is LQKENI in the germline V gene. The CDR3 bases are TGTGCCAGCTCACCAACGCAGGGGGCTGTGGAGACCCAGTACTTC. Translated, it gives CASSPTQGAVETQYF. The whole variable domain, remainder taken from reference TRBV18 and TRBJ2-5, is NAGVMQNPRHLVRRRGQEARLRCSPMKGHSHVYWYRQLPEEGLKFMVYLQKENIIDESGMPKERFSAEFPKEGPSILRIQQVVRGDSAAYFCASSPTQGAVETQYFGPGTRLLVL.

The V and J genes are TRBV4-2 and TRBJ2-7, with 10 bases identical to TRBD2. Trimming removed 5 bases from V and 2 bases from J; junction bases left unmatched: 3. CDR3 length: 14 residues. Germline lookup yields CDR1 LGHNA and CDR2 YNFKEQ. Here the CDR3 reads CASSYSGGTYEQYF. In DNA, the CDR3 is TGTGCCAGCAGCTATAGCGGGGGGACCTACGAGCAGTACTTC.

The J gene is TRBJ1-5, the V gene TRBV27; tentatively, D is TRBD1 (6 bases). Germline V gene data show CDR1 as MNHEY and CDR2 as SMNVEV (reference sequence). The CDR3 is made up of 14 amino acids. Trimming took 7 bases from V and 6 from J, leaving 16 bases between them. In nucleotides, the CDR3 is TGTGCCAGCAAGAACGGGGGGCAGGGTCAGCCCCAGCATTTT. Its translation: CASKNGGQGQPQHF.

The gene calls are TRBV15 and TRBJ1-1; no clear D. Germline V CDR1 and CDR2: LNHNV, YYDKDF (reference sequence). Trimming removed 0 bases at V and 1 base at J, with 9 bases between. The CDR3 sequence is 15 residues long. The CDR3 reads CATSREQEANTEAFF. As DNA, the CDR3 is TGTGCCACCAGCAGAGAGCAGGAGGCGAACACTGAAGCTTTCTTT.

The V call is TRBV4-1, the J call TRBJ2-7, with 10 positions matching TRBD1. The CDR3 consists of 15 residues. Trimming cost V 6 bases and J 3 bases; bases outside gene matches: 8. Looked up from germline, CDR1 is MGHRA and CDR2 is YSYEKL. For the CDR3, the DNA is TGCGCCAGCAGTGCCGGGGACAGGGGATTCTACGAGCAGTACTTC. This translates into CASSAGDRGFYEQYF.

This chain joins TRBV4-3 and TRBJ2-7; 9 bases are a match to TRBD1. Per germline, CDR1 LGHNA and CDR2 YSLEER. Trimming took 0 bases from V and 7 from J; bases not matched to a gene: 4. The CDR3 is 14 amino acids. In DNA, the CDR3 is TGCGCCAGCAGCCAAGAACAGGGGGCGGATGAGCAGTACTTC. As protein: CASSQEQGADEQYF.

The rearrangement links TRBV7-6 to TRBJ2-1; D is possibly TRBD2 (5 bases). The CDR3 length is 15 residues. V shed 5 bases and J shed 5 bases, with 16 bases lying between them. Germline-derived CDR1 and CDR2 are SGHVS and FNYEAQ. This chain's CDR3 is CASSAQDLANNEQFF. The CDR3, as DNA: TGTGCCAGCAGCGCCCAGGACCTAGCCAACAATGAGCAGTTCTTC. Full variable domain (remainder filled in from reference TRBV7-6 and TRBJ2-1): GAGVSQSPRYKVTKRGQDVALRCDPISGHVSLYWYRQALGQGPEFLTYFNYEAQQDKSGLPNDRFSAERPEGSISTLTIQRTEQRDSAMYRCASSAQDLANNEQFFGPGTRLTVL.

The rearrangement joins TRBV4-1 to TRBJ2-1, with D perhaps matching TRBD2 (5 bases). Germline assignment: CDR1 MGHRA and CDR2 YSYEKL. Trimming removed 3 bases at V and 10 bases at J, with 13 bases between. This CDR3 has 13 amino acids. The DNA of the CDR3 is TGCGCCAGCAGCCACCAATTCGGGGAGGAGCAGTTCTTC. Its protein is CASSHQFGEEQFF.

The V and J genes are TRBV4-1 and TRBJ2-7; maybe TRBD1 (5 bases). The CDR3 extends over 14 amino acids. V lost 1 base, J lost 4 bases, and 11 bases lay in between. Germline CDR1 is MGHRA and CDR2 is YSYEKL. CDR3 loop: CASSQGTQGYEQYF. CDR3 sequence (DNA): TGCGCCAGCAGCCAAGGGACGCAGGGATACGAGCAGTACTTC.

The chain carries TRBV5-1 and TRBJ1-4, with TRBD1 identical over 9 bases. The CDR3 has 15 residues. The germline V gene has CDR1 SGHRS and CDR2 YFSETQ. V trimming: 0 bases; J trimming: 7 bases; junction bases outside the gene matches: 4. CDR3 loop: CASSLGDRETEKLFF. The CDR3 bases are TGCGCCAGCAGCTTGGGGGACAGGGAAACTGAAAAACTGTTTTTT.

This clone was seen a single time. J is TRBJ1-5 and V is TRBV19, with 7 bases that match TRBD1. The CDR3 contains 17 residues. Per the germline V gene, CDR1 is LNHDA and CDR2 is SQIVND (reference sequence). V gave up 5 bases and J gave up 1 base; unmatched junction bases: 11. The CDR3 spells CASSAHPQGKSNQPQHF. CDR3 in DNA: TGTGCCAGTAGTGCCCATCCACAGGGGAAGAGCAATCAGCCCCAGCATTTT.

The chain employs TRBV6-1 and TRBJ1-6; D is ambiguous. This CDR3 comprises 15 residues. Looked up from germline, CDR1 is MNHNS and CDR2 is SASEGT. With 1 base removed from V and 6 bases from J, the gap between germline ends came to 10 bases. CDR3 sequence reads: CASSEGRTGNSPLHF. In nucleotides, the CDR3 is TGTGCCAGCAGTGAAGGGCGGACTGGTAATTCACCCCTCCACTTT.

The DNA of the CDR3 is TGTGCCAGCAGTGAAGCCCCCTTACAGAGGGCCAATCAGCCCCAGCATTTT. It encodes CASSEAPLQRANQPQHF. J is TRBJ1-5 and V is TRBV6-1, with no clear D. V gave up 0 bases and J gave up 3 bases, with 15 bases separating them. The CDR3 is made up of 17 amino acids. The germline gives CDR1 MNHNS, CDR2 SASEGT.

The chain employs TRBV19 and TRBJ2-7; 7 nucleotides align to TRBD2. The CDR3 is 15 residues long. The trim removed 8 bases at V and 3 bases at J, leaving 13 bases unmatched. CDR1 and CDR2 from the germline V gene are LNHDA and SQIVND (reference sequence). CDR3 bases: TGTGCCAGTGGTCCAAGCGGGGCGATGTTCTACGAGCAGTACGTC. This translates into CASGPSGAMFYEQYV.

CDR3 bases: TGTGCCAGCAGTGCAAACAGGGGGCCCCTCGAAGCTTTCTTT. It specifies CASSANRGPLEAFF. This chain links TRBV6-1 with TRBJ1-1, with TRBD1 matching 9 bases. After removal of 4 bases from V and 8 bases from J, the junction contained 8 bases not matched to a gene. Per germline, CDR1 MNHNS and CDR2 SASEGT. The CDR3 spans 14 residues.